The rows below give T cell receptor beta chains drawn from one sample of a study of neurological immune-mediated disorders. From the 5' RACE reads, TCRdb called clonotypes with MiXCR, one entry per CDR3 protein. The table shows around 94,000 distinct CDR3 sequences, with 3.5% occurring only once. Sequencing used PBMCs. All receptors come from a woman aged 18-29 years with multiple sclerosis. The CDR3 runs from the conserved cysteine through the conserved F or W. The D gene is left open where the match is weak. Only some rows state a clone size, as once, few, many or a class for expanded clones.

D | J | V | size | CDR3 | DNA
- | TRBJ2-1 | TRBV20-1 | many | CSARGDRDYNEQFF | TGCAGTGCAAGGGGGGACCGCGATTACAATGAGCAGTTCTTC
- | TRBJ1-3 | TRBV20-1 | many | CSVSEPLWNTIYF | TGCAGTGTTAGCGAACCGTTGTGGAACACCATATATTTT
- | TRBJ1-1 | TRBV7-9 | many | CATRSRDTAPAFF | TGTGCCACTAGGAGTAGGGACACCGCCCCGGCTTTCTTT
TRBD2 | TRBJ2-1 | TRBV3-1 | many | CASSSTSGGNEQFF | TGTGCCAGCAGCTCCACCTCCGGGGGGAATGAGCAGTTCTTC
- | TRBJ2-7 | TRBV19 | many | CASSMDNTYEQYF | TGTGCCAGTAGTATGGACAATACCTACGAGCAGTACTTC
TRBD2 | TRBJ2-5 | TRBV5-5 | many | CASSSTSLAGLKETQYF | TGTGCCAGCAGCTCAACCAGCTTAGCGGGGCTTAAGGAGACCCAGTACTTC
- | TRBJ2-1 | TRBV5-1 | many | CASNGQGPGYNEQFF | TGCGCCAGCAATGGTCAGGGCCCGGGGTACAATGAGCAGTTCTTC
- | TRBJ2-1 | TRBV5-6 | many | CASSRPLVLNNEQFF | TGTGCCAGCAGCCGCCCACTTGTCCTTAACAATGAGCAGTTCTTC
- | TRBJ2-2 | TRBV9 | many | CASSGGADTGELFF | TGTGCCAGCAGCGGTGGGGCAGACACCGGGGAGCTGTTTTTT
TRBD1 | TRBJ2-5 | TRBV18 | many | CASSPGGQETQYF | TGTGCCAGCTCTCCAGGGGGCCAAGAGACCCAGTACTTC
- | TRBJ2-5 | TRBV5-1 | many | CASSVGASQETQYF | TGCGCCAGCAGCGTAGGGGCGAGCCAAGAGACCCAGTACTTC
TRBD2 | TRBJ2-5 | TRBV10-2 | many | CASSESPLAGVGETQYF | TGCGCCAGCAGTGAGTCCCCACTAGCGGGGGTTGGAGAGACCCAGTACTTC
TRBD2 | TRBJ2-1 | TRBV11-2 | - | CASSSSGSGDEQFF | TGTGCCAGCAGCTCTAGCGGGAGTGGAGATGAGCAGTTCTTC
- | TRBJ2-5 | TRBV6-6 | many | CASSYGGETQYF | TGTGCCAGCAGTTACGGGGGGGAGACCCAGTACTTC
TRBD1 | TRBJ1-6 | TRBV6-2/TRBV6-3 | many | CASSRQGSNSPLHF | TGTGCCAGCAGTCGACAGGGGTCCAATTCACCCCTCCACTTT
- | TRBJ2-2 | TRBV5-6 | many | CASSLYSLTGELFF | TGTGCCAGCAGCTTGTACAGCCTCACCGGGGAGCTGTTTTTT
TRBD2 | TRBJ2-5 | TRBV5-1 | many | CASSLGLAEIQETQYF | TGCGCCAGCAGCTTGGGACTAGCAGAAATCCAAGAGACCCAGTACTTC
TRBD2 | TRBJ2-1 | TRBV12-3/TRBV12-4 | many | CASSFSSGSGNEQFF | TGTGCCAGCAGTTTTTCTAGCGGGAGTGGGAATGAGCAGTTCTTC
TRBD1 | TRBJ2-7 | TRBV11-2 | many | CASSYWTGPLYEQYF | TGTGCCAGCAGCTACTGGACAGGACCACTCTACGAGCAGTACTTC
TRBD2 | TRBJ2-1 | TRBV10-3 | many | CAISELLASGRNEQFF | TGTGCCATCAGTGAGTTGCTGGCTAGCGGGAGGAATGAGCAGTTCTTC
TRBD2 | TRBJ2-2 | TRBV12-3/TRBV12-4 | - | CASSLLAGVNTGELFF | TGTGCCAGCAGTTTACTAGCGGGGGTGAACACCGGGGAGCTGTTTTTT
- | TRBJ2-7 | TRBV6-6 | many | CASSYGTVEYEQYF | TGTGCCAGCAGTTACGGGACCGTTGAGTACGAGCAGTACTTC
- | TRBJ1-1 | TRBV6-1 | many | CASTGPTLNTEAFF | TGTGCCAGCACCGGGCCAACACTGAACACTGAAGCTTTCTTT
- | TRBJ2-1 | TRBV27 | many | CASSLYLAQSNEQFF | TGTGCCAGCAGTTTATACCTAGCACAGTCCAATGAGCAGTTCTTC
- | TRBJ2-7 | TRBV5-1 | many | CASSLGTGRGAGEQYF | TGCGCCAGCAGCTTGGGTACGGGACGCGGGGCCGGCGAGCAGTACTTC
TRBD2 | TRBJ2-3 | TRBV20-1 | many | CSAPGLAGHQDTQYF | TGCAGTGCTCCGGGACTAGCGGGACATCAAGATACGCAGTATTTT
TRBD2 | TRBJ2-5 | TRBV9 | - | CASSDGTSGGSWVTQYF | TGTGCCAGCAGCGACGGGACTAGCGGGGGAAGTTGGGTGACCCAGTACTTC
TRBD2 | TRBJ2-1 | TRBV18 | many | CASSPIGTSGGAGYNEQFF | TGTGCCAGCTCACCAATTGGGACTAGCGGGGGGGCCGGCTACAATGAGCAGTTCTTC
TRBD1 | TRBJ2-7 | TRBV5-1 | many | CASSLVSTGSDEQYF | TGCGCCAGCAGCTTGGTGTCGACAGGGTCCGACGAGCAGTACTTC
- | TRBJ1-1 | TRBV6-5 | many | CASSYSAPNTEAFF | TGTGCCAGCAGTTACTCGGCACCGAACACTGAAGCTTTCTTT
- | TRBJ2-7 | TRBV7-9 | many | CASSLVRDEQYF | TGTGCCAGCAGCTTAGTTCGTGACGAGCAGTACTTC
- | TRBJ2-1 | TRBV10-3 | many | CAISVTLSDEQFF | TGTGCCATCAGTGTGACCCTGAGCGATGAGCAGTTCTTC
TRBD1 | TRBJ1-6 | TRBV20-1 | many | CSAEETGAWTPLHF | TGCAGTGCTGAAGAGACAGGGGCTTGGACACCCCTCCACTTT
- | TRBJ1-6 | TRBV5-1 | - | CASSDNRVSTLNF | TGCGCCAGCAGCGACAACAGGGTTTCAACCCTCAACTTT
TRBD1 | TRBJ1-1 | TRBV20-1 | many | CSARTGSTEAFF | TGCAGTGCTCGGACAGGGAGCACTGAAGCTTTCTTT
- | TRBJ1-1 | TRBV20-1 | many | CSAGGAMSGAFF | TGCAGTGCTGGGGGAGCTATGAGCGGAGCTTTCTTT
- | TRBJ1-1 | TRBV10-3 | many | CAIRTLPGTTEAFF | TGTGCCATCAGGACGCTGCCCGGCACCACTGAAGCTTTCTTT
TRBD2 | TRBJ2-1 | TRBV7-2 | many | CASSLAQRGGSEQFF | TGTGCCAGCAGCTTAGCCCAGCGGGGGGGTAGTGAGCAGTTCTTC
- | TRBJ1-2 | TRBV12-3/TRBV12-4 | many | CASSSSRSAYFYGYTF | TGTGCCAGCAGTTCCTCTCGGTCTGCGTATTTCTATGGCTACACCTTC
- | TRBJ1-4 | TRBV12-3/TRBV12-4 | many | CASSSGRYEKLFF | TGTGCCAGCAGTTCTGGCAGATATGAAAAACTGTTTTTT
- | TRBJ1-1 | TRBV7-9 | many | CASSLGTTAFF | TGTGCCAGCAGCTTAGGGACTACGGCTTTCTTT
- | TRBJ2-3 | TRBV7-2 | many | CASSPPGVVRDTQYF | TGTGCCAGCAGTCCGCCGGGAGTAGTCCGAGATACGCAGTATTTT
- | TRBJ1-5 | TRBV18 | - | CASSPGEDQHQHF | TGTGCCAGCTCACCGGGGGAGGATCAGCACCAGCATTTT
TRBD2 | TRBJ2-1 | TRBV6-5 | many | CASRDLGAGVSYNEQFF | TGTGCCAGCAGGGATTTAGGGGCGGGAGTCTCCTACAATGAGCAGTTCTTC
TRBD1 | TRBJ2-1 | TRBV12-3/TRBV12-4 | many | CASIQGQSSYNEQFF | TGTGCCAGCATTCAGGGACAGAGCTCCTACAATGAGCAGTTCTTC
- | TRBJ2-3 | TRBV20-1 | many | CSAREGDKLIF | TGCAGTGCTAGAGAGGGGGACAAGCTTATTTTT
- | TRBJ2-6 | TRBV28 | many | CASSSLGYRGGGANVLTF | TGTGCCAGCAGTTCTCTAGGTTACCGGGGCGGTGGGGCCAACGTCCTGACTTTC
- | TRBJ2-3 | TRBV12-3/TRBV12-4 | many | CASSQEKSSTDTQYF | TGTGCCAGCAGTCAGGAAAAGTCTAGCACAGATACGCAGTATTTT
TRBD1 | TRBJ1-1 | TRBV5-1 | many | CASSLRTGGNTEAFF | TGCGCCAGCAGCTTGCGGACAGGGGGGAACACTGAAGCTTTCTTT
- | TRBJ1-1 | TRBV5-5 | many | CASSLEAPEAFF | TGTGCCAGCAGCTTGGAGGCGCCGGAAGCTTTCTTT
- | TRBJ1-5 | TRBV2 | many | CASKRDTNQPQHF | TGTGCCAGCAAACGGGACACCAATCAGCCCCAGCATTTT